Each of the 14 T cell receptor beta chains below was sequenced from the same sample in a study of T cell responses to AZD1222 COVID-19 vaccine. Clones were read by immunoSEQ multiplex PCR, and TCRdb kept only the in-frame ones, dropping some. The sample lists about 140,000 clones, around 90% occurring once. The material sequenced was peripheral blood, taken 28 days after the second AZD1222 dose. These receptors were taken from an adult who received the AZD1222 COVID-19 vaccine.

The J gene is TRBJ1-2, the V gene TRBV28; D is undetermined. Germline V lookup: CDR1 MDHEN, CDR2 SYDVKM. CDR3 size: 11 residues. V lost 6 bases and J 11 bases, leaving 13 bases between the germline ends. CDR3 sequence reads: CASSRTQAYTF. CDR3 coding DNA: TGTGCCAGCAGCCGGACGCAGGCTTACACCTTC.

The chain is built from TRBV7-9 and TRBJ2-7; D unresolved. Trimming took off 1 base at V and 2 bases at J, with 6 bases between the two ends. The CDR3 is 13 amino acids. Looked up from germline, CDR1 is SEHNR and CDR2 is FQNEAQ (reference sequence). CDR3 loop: CASSLEAPYEQYF. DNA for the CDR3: TGTGCCAGCAGCTTAGAGGCCCCCTACGAGCAGTACTTC. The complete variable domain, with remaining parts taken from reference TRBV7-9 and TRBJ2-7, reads DTGVSQNPRHKITKRGQNVTFRCDPISEHNRLYWYRQTLGQGPEFLTYFQNEAQLEKSRLLSDRFSAERPKGSFSTLEIQRTEQGDSAMYLCASSLEAPYEQYFGPGTRLTVT.

The CDR3 nucleotides are TGTGCCAGCAGCGTAGACCCAGCGGGAGGGCCCTACGAGCAGTACTTC. This gives the protein CASSVDPAGGPYEQYF. The rearrangement uses TRBV9 and TRBJ2-7, with 10 bases fitting TRBD2. The CDR3 spans 16 residues. With 0 bases clipped from V and 2 bases from J, the junction kept 5 bases outside the gene matches. CDR1 and CDR2 (germline): SGDLS, YYNGEE.

CDR3 bases: TGTGCCAGCAGTTACTCGCGACTAGCGGGCCAAGAGACCCAGTACTTC. It encodes CASSYSRLAGQETQYF. The V call is TRBV6-5, the J call TRBJ2-5; 10 nucleotides line up with TRBD2. This CDR3 has 16 residues. Germline lookup yields CDR1 MNHEY and CDR2 SVGAGI. The V gene end was trimmed by 0 bases and the J gene end by 1 base; junction bases not matched to a gene: 2.

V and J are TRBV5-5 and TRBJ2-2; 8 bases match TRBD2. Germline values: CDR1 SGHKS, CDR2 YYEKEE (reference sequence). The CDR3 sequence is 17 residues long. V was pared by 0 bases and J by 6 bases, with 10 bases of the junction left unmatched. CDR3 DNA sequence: TGTGCCAGCAGCTTGGCCCAGCGGGGGTCCTCGCCCGGGGAGCTGTTTTTT. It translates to CASSLAQRGSSPGELFF. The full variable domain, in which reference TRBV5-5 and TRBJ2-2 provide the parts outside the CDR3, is DAGVTQSPTHLIKTRGQQVTLRCSPISGHKSVSWYQQVLGQGPQFIFQYYEKEERGRGNFPDRFSARQFPNYSSELNVNALLLGDSALYLCASSLAQRGSSPGELFFGEGSRLTVL.

The CDR3 protein is CASSSYFGGEPRLYGYTF. CDR3 nucleotide sequence: TGTGCCAGCAGCTCCTACTTCGGGGGGGAACCGAGGCTTTATGGCTACACCTTC. This chain uses TRBV7-2 with TRBJ1-2; perhaps TRBD1 as D (5 bases). The V and J ends lost 4 bases and 5 bases respectively, with 26 bases between them. CDR3 length equals 18 residues. Germline V gene lookup returns CDR1 SGHTA and CDR2 FQGNSA.

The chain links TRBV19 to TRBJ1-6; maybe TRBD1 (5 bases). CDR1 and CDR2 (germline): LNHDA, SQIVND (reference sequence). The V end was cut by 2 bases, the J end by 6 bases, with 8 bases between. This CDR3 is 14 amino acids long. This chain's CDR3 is CASSINRLNSPLHF. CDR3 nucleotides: TGTGCCAGTAGTATAAACAGGCTTAATTCACCCCTCCACTTT.

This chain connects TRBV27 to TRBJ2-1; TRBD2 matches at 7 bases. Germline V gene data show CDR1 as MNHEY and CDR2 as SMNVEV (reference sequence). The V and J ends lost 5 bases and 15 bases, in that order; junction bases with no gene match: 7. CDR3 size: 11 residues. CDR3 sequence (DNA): TGTGCCAGCAGTCCGGGGCGGGAGAGGTTCTTC. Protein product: CASSPGRERFF.

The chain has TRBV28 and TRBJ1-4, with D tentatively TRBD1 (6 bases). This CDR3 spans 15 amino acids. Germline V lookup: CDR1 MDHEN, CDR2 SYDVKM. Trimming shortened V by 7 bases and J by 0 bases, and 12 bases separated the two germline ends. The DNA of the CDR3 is TGTGCCAGCAAACAGGGATTTGCAACTAATGAAAAACTGTTTTTT. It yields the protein CASKQGFATNEKLFF.

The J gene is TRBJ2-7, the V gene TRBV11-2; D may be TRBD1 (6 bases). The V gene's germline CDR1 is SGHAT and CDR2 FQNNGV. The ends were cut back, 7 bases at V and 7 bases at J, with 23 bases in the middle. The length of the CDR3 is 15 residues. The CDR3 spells CASKAGDPFFGEQYF. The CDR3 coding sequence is TGTGCCAGCAAGGCAGGGGATCCCTTCTTCGGGGAGCAGTACTTC.

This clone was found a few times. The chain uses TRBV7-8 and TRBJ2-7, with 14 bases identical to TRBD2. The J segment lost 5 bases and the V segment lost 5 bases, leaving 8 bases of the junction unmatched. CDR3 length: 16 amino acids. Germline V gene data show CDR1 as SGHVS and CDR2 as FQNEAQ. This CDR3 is CASSTGTSGRRDEQYF. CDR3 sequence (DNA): TGTGCCAGCAGCACCGGGACTAGCGGGAGAAGGGACGAGCAGTACTTC.

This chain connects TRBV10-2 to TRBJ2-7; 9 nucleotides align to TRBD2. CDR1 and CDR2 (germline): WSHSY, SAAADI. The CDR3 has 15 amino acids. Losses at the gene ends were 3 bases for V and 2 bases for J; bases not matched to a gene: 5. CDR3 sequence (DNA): TGCGCCAGCAGTGAACTACTAGCGGGTACCTACGAGCAGTACTTC. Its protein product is CASSELLAGTYEQYF.

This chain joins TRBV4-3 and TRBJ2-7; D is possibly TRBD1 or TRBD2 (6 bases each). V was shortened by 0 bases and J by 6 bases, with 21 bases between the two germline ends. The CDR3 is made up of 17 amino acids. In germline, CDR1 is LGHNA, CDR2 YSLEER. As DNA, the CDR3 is TGCGCCAGCAGCCAAGACTGGGGGGACAAAAAGTCTAGCGAGCAGTACTTC. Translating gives CASSQDWGDKKSSEQYF.

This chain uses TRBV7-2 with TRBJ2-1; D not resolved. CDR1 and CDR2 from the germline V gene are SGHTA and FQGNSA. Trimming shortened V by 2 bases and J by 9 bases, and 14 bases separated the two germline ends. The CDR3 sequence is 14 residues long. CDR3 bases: TGTGCCAGCAGCTTATTTACTGGAAACAGTGAGCAGTTCTTC. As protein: CASSLFTGNSEQFF.